The 15 T cell receptor beta chains given below trace back to one sample, sequenced in a study of blood T cells in healthy people across ages. With a J-beta primer mix and a sample-barcoded 5' primer, a second PCR ran roughly 6 to 12 cycles. Each CDR3 protein gets one entry after TCRdb re-called the 5' RACE reads with MiXCR. The sample includes about 1 million distinct CDR3 sequences, around 43% seen only once; the top ten take approximately 17%. Sequenced material: blood. These TCRs come from a woman aged 55-69 years in good health.

A few counts support this clonotype. The gene calls are TRBV10-1 and TRBJ2-5; no firm D call. CDR3 length: 13 residues. V was trimmed by 3 bases and J by 7 bases, leaving 12 bases between them. Germline values: CDR1 WNHNN, CDR2 SYGVQD (reference sequence). CDR3 sequence reads: CASSELGSGTQYF. CDR3 nucleotides: TGCGCCAGCAGTGAACTCGGGTCTGGGACCCAGTACTTC.

The chain uses TRBV20-1 and TRBJ1-5, with 10 bases that match TRBD1. The CDR3 totals 17 residues. Germline CDR1 is DFQATT and CDR2 is SNEGSKA (reference sequence). The junction had 11 bases not matched to a gene; V was cut back by 5 bases and J by 1 base. This CDR3 reads CSAGSGTGVGSNQPQHF. The CDR3 DNA sequence: TGCAGTGCTGGCTCCGGGACAGGGGTCGGGAGCAATCAGCCCCAGCATTTT.

This chain connects TRBV6-5 to TRBJ1-4; no reliable D call. Germline V gives CDR1 MNHEY, CDR2 SVGAGI. This CDR3 has 17 residues. Trimming removed 0 bases at V and 2 bases at J, with 13 bases between. The CDR3 protein is CASSYSIGMATNEKLFF. CDR3 sequence (DNA): TGTGCCAGCAGTTACTCGATTGGGATGGCGACTAATGAAAAACTGTTTTTT.

The V call is TRBV24-1, the J call TRBJ2-3; 7 bases match TRBD2. CDR1 KGHDR and CDR2 SFDVKD come from the germline V gene. The trim removed 3 bases at V and 1 base at J, leaving 6 bases unmatched. This CDR3 is built from 16 residues. In nucleotides, the CDR3 is TGTGCCACCAGTGATCAGGCGGGAGAGGGCACAGATACGCAGTATTTT. This gives the protein CATSDQAGEGTDTQYF.

This clonotype turned up a few times. The chain has TRBV7-9 and TRBJ2-1; weak D call: TRBD2 (6 bases). V was cut by 5 bases and J by 3 bases, with 14 bases left in between. The CDR3 loop spans 15 amino acids. The V gene's germline CDR1 is SEHNR and CDR2 FQNEAQ (reference sequence). CDR3 in amino acids: CASSTAGVFYNEQFF. Here the CDR3 DNA reads TGTGCCAGCAGCACAGCGGGTGTTTTCTACAATGAGCAGTTCTTC.

The V and J genes are TRBV7-3 and TRBJ2-7, with a weak D call TRBD2 (6 bases). Between the trimmed V and J ends, which lost 4 bases and 6 bases, there was a span of 13 bases. This CDR3 has 13 residues. Germline values: CDR1 SGHTA, CDR2 FQGTGA. CDR3 bases: TGTGCCAGCAGCTCCCAGAGGACTACCGAGCAGTACTTC. This translates into CASSSQRTTEQYF.

This chain connects TRBV29-1 to TRBJ2-3; perhaps TRBD2 as D (5 bases). This CDR3 is built from 14 residues. Germline loops: CDR1 SQVTM, CDR2 ANQGSEA. Trimming removed 1 base at V and 3 bases at J, with 11 bases between. CDR3 nucleotide sequence: TGCAGCGTTGAAGCGGTGAGAGGGACAGATACGCAGTATTTT. Its translation is CSVEAVRGTDTQYF.

V and J are TRBV20-1 and TRBJ2-7; the match to TRBD2 covers 9 bases. CDR3 length equals 16 residues. Germline values: CDR1 DFQATT, CDR2 SNEGSKA (reference sequence). J lost 1 base, V lost 0 bases, and 7 bases had no gene match. CDR3 coding DNA: TGCAGTGCTAGAGATTACCTAGCGGGACTATCCTACGAGCAGTACTTC. It is translated as CSARDYLAGLSYEQYF.

This clonotype turned up a few times. The chain couples TRBV5-1 to TRBJ2-7, with TRBD2 identical over 7 bases. CDR1 and CDR2 from the germline V gene are SGHRS and YFSETQ. J lost 2 bases, V lost 4 bases, and 6 bases had no gene match. The CDR3 is 14 residues long. CDR3 region: CASSQSGATYEQYF. CDR3 sequence (DNA): TGCGCCAGCAGCCAAAGCGGGGCAACCTACGAGCAGTACTTC.

This clonotype was seen a handful of times. This chain uses TRBV11-2 with TRBJ1-1, with a tentative D call TRBD1 (5 bases). Germline CDR1 is SGHAT and CDR2 is FQNNGV. The V end was cut by 1 base, the J end by 0 bases, with 9 bases between. The CDR3 totals 15 residues. CDR3 nucleotides: TGTGCCAGCAGCTTAGTACCAGGGATGAACACTGAAGCTTTCTTT. Amino acid sequence: CASSLVPGMNTEAFF.

This sequence joins TRBV18 and TRBJ2-6, with TRBD1 as a possible D gene (6 bases). V lost 3 bases and J 4 bases, leaving 13 bases between the germline ends. The CDR3 sequence is 16 residues long. Germline values: CDR1 KGHSH, CDR2 LQKENI. The CDR3 spells CASSPNRDPGANVLTF. The CDR3 coding sequence is TGTGCCAGCTCACCGAACAGGGATCCCGGGGCCAACGTCCTGACTTTC.

J is TRBJ2-7 and V is TRBV28, with TRBD2 as a possible D gene (6 bases). The germline V gene has CDR1 MDHEN and CDR2 SYDVKM. CDR3 size: 12 residues. Trimming removed 5 bases at V and 7 bases at J, with 12 bases between. In DNA form, the CDR3 reads TGTGCCAGCAGTCCACACGGGGGTGAGCAGTACTTC. Its protein product is CASSPHGGEQYF.

The chain employs TRBV29-1 and TRBJ2-5; D perhaps matches TRBD2 (5 bases). The CDR3 is made up of 14 amino acids. Germline V CDR1 and CDR2: SQVTM, ANQGSEA. V lost 3 bases and J 5 bases, leaving 16 bases between the germline ends. In DNA, the CDR3 is TGCAGCGTTGATTTGAGGGCCGGTCGGGAGACCCAGTACTTC. Translated, it gives CSVDLRAGRETQYF.

The chain is built from TRBV10-2 and TRBJ2-7, with 8 bases identical to TRBD2. The germline gives CDR1 WSHSY, CDR2 SAAADI. The CDR3 has 15 amino acids. After removal of 2 bases from V and 0 bases from J, the junction contained 3 bases not matched to a gene. The CDR3 nucleotides are TGCGCCAGCAGTGAGACTAGCGGAGCCTCCTACGAGCAGTACTTC. It translates to CASSETSGASYEQYF.

This clonotype was counted between two and nine times. The chain combines TRBV10-3 with TRBJ1-2; D is uncertain. V was pared by 3 bases and J by 0 bases, with 8 bases between. From germline, CDR1 is ENHRY and CDR2 SYGVKD. The CDR3 is 14 amino acids. The CDR3 loop is CAISDPRANYGYTF. Here the CDR3 DNA reads TGTGCCATCAGTGATCCCAGAGCTAACTATGGCTACACCTTC.